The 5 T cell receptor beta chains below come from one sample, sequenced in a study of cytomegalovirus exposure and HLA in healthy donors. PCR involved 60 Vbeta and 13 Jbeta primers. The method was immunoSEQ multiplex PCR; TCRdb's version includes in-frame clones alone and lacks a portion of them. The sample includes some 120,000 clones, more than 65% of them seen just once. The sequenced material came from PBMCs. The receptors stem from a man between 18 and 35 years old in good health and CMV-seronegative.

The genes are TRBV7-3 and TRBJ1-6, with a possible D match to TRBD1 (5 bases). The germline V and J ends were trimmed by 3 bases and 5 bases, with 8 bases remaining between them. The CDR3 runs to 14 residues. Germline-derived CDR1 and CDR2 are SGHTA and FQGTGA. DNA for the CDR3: TGTGCCAGCAGCTTGACAGCTAATAATTCACCCCTCCACTTT. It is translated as CASSLTANNSPLHF.

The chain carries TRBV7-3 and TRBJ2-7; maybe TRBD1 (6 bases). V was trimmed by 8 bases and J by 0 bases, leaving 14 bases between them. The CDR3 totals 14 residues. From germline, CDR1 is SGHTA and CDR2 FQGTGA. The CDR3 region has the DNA TGTGCCAGCTGGGATACAGGGATCTCCTACGAGCAGTACTTC. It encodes CASWDTGISYEQYF.

In DNA form, the CDR3 reads TGTGCCAGCAGGGGGGGGCCGCCTGGAAACACCATATATTTT. Protein: CASRGGPPGNTIYF. The chain has TRBV27 and TRBJ1-3; a weak D match, TRBD1 (6 bases). In germline, CDR1 is MNHEY, CDR2 SMNVEV (reference sequence). The germline V and J ends were trimmed by 6 bases and 2 bases, with 11 bases remaining between them. The CDR3 is 14 residues long.

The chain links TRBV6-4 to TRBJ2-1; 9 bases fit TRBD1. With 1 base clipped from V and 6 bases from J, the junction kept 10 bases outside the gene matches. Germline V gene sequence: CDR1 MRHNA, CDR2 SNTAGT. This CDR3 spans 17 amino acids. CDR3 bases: TGTGCCAGCAGTGACTTTTTTGGAGGACAGGGGCGCAATGAGCAGTTCTTC. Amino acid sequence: CASSDFFGGQGRNEQFF.

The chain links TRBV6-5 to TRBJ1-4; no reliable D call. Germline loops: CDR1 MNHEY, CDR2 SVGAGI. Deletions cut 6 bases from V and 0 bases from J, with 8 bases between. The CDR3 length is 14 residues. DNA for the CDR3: TGTGCCAGCAGGCTAGGCGCAACTAATGAAAAACTGTTTTTT. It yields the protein CASRLGATNEKLFF.